These 18 T cell receptor beta chains were all obtained from the same sample, sequenced in a study of shared clonotypes between healthy human individuals. The table came from immunoSEQ multiplex PCR; TCRdb's copy has only in-frame clones and leaves some out. The sample records about 1,500,000 clones, roughly 95% being singletons. The sequenced sample was naive CD4+ T cells sorted from blood. Subset noted: CD45RA+ positively selected. The source is a man aged 25-45 years in good health.

The rearrangement links TRBV29-1 to TRBJ2-7; no definite D call. V gave up 5 bases and J gave up 4 bases, with 15 bases separating them. Germline values: CDR1 SQVTM, CDR2 ANQGSEA. The CDR3 loop spans 13 amino acids. The CDR3 DNA reads TGCAGCGTTCTGCCAGCCGGCCAATACGAGCAGTACTTC. This codes for CSVLPAGQYEQYF.

CDR3 protein: CASSWGLAGGQNEQFF. DNA for the CDR3: TGTGCCAGCAGTTGGGGACTAGCGGGAGGGCAAAATGAGCAGTTCTTC. The chain couples TRBV6-5 to TRBJ2-1, with 16 bases lining up with TRBD2. Germline CDR1 and CDR2: MNHEY and SVGAGI. This CDR3 has 16 amino acids. V lost 4 bases to trimming and J lost 7 bases; unmatched junction nucleotides: 4.

The rearrangement joins TRBV15 to TRBJ2-1; 7 bases fit TRBD2. The CDR3 consists of 14 residues. In germline, CDR1 is LNHNV, CDR2 YYDKDF (reference sequence). Germline trimming cut 2 bases from V and 7 bases from J; bases unmatched to any gene: 5. CDR3: CATSRPGLPNEQFF. Written as DNA, the CDR3 is TGTGCCACCAGCAGACCGGGACTACCTAATGAGCAGTTCTTC.

The rearrangement links TRBV10-3 to TRBJ2-2; 7 bases align to TRBD2. The germline CDR1 and CDR2 sequences are ENHRY and SYGVKD. The CDR3 length is 14 residues. V dropped 10 bases and J dropped 2; count of bases not matched to a gene: 7. CDR3 sequence reads: CATVSGLNTGELFF. DNA of the CDR3: TGTGCCACCGTTAGCGGGTTAAACACCGGGGAGCTGTTTTTT.

The chain links TRBV11-2 to TRBJ2-7; 8 nucleotides match TRBD2. The V segment lost 6 bases and the J segment 6 bases; nucleotides outside the gene matches: 1. CDR1 is SGHAT and CDR2 is FQNNGV in the germline V gene. The CDR3 is 11 amino acids. CDR3 DNA sequence: TGTGCCAGCAGAACTAGCGGCGAGCAGTACTTC. Protein sequence: CASRTSGEQYF. The full variable domain, rest sourced from reference TRBV11-2 and TRBJ2-7, is EAGVAQSPRYKIIEKRQSVAFWCNPISGHATLYWYQQILGQGPKLLIQFQNNGVVDDSQLPKDRFSAERLKGVDSTLKIQPAKLEDSAVYLCASRTSGEQYFGPGTRLTVT.

V and J are TRBV7-9 and TRBJ2-7, with 9 bases aligning to TRBD1. Germline assignment: CDR1 SEHNR and CDR2 FQNEAQ (reference sequence). Trimming at V came to 5 bases and at J to 7 bases, leaving 9 bases not matched to a gene. The CDR3 totals 14 residues. The CDR3 bases are TGTGCCAGCAGCCTGGGGACAGGGTCTGGGGAGCAGTACTTC. Its translation: CASSLGTGSGEQYF.

This chain links TRBV6-1 with TRBJ2-2; D is ambiguous. CDR3 size: 15 residues. Trimming shortened V by 6 bases and J by 7 bases, and 18 bases separated the two germline ends. Germline CDR1 MNHNS, CDR2 SASEGT. The DNA of the CDR3 is TGTGCCAGCAGAGGGCACAGCCTAGGCGGCGGGGAGCTGTTTTTT. Protein product: CASRGHSLGGGELFF.

The rearrangement links TRBV28 to TRBJ2-3, with 8 bases matching TRBD1. Germline CDR1 is MDHEN and CDR2 is SYDVKM. The CDR3 sequence is 15 residues long. The J segment lost 4 bases and the V segment lost 4 bases, leaving 7 bases of the junction unmatched. CDR3 loop: CASSSTGVRADTQYF. CDR3 DNA: TGTGCCAGCAGTTCGACAGGGGTGAGGGCAGATACGCAGTATTTT.

The chain couples TRBV19 to TRBJ2-7; D is unresolved. The CDR3 is 14 amino acids. The V and J ends lost 1 base and 2 bases respectively, with 9 bases between them. Germline assignment: CDR1 LNHDA and CDR2 SQIVND (reference sequence). CDR3 nucleotide sequence: TGTGCCAGTAGTATAGGCGAGTTCGCCTACGAGCAGTACTTC. The encoded protein is CASSIGEFAYEQYF. Using reference TRBV19 and TRBJ2-7 for the parts outside the CDR3, the full variable domain is DGGITQSPKYLFRKEGQNVTLSCEQNLNHDAMYWYRQDPGQGLRLIYYSQIVNDFQKGDIAEGYSVSREKKESFPLTVTSAQKNPTAFYLCASSIGEFAYEQYFGPGTRLTVT.

The chain couples TRBV27 to TRBJ2-7; 10 positions match TRBD1. Germline CDR1 is MNHEY and CDR2 is SMNVEV (reference sequence). The length of the CDR3 is 16 residues. Germline trimming cut 1 base from V and 4 bases from J; bases unmatched to any gene: 7. The CDR3 coding sequence is TGTGCCAGCAGTTTATTTGGGACAGGGGTAGGTTACGAGCAGTACTTC. Translating gives CASSLFGTGVGYEQYF.

This clone occurred once. The V gene is TRBV5-6, the J gene TRBJ2-5; D is unclear. Germline V gene data show CDR1 as SGHDT and CDR2 as YYEEEE. V lost 4 bases and J lost 4, with 17 bases in between. The CDR3 runs 15 residues. The DNA for the CDR3 is TGTGCCAGCAGCAGAAGGCCAACGTTGGGAGAGACCCAGTACTTC. It codes for CASSRRPTLGETQYF. The variable domain in full, completed from reference TRBV5-6 and TRBJ2-5, reads DAGVTQSPTHLIKTRGQQVTLRCSPKSGHDTVSWYQQALGQGPQFIFQYYEEEERQRGNFPDRFSGHQFPNYSSELNVNALLLGDSALYLCASSRRPTLGETQYFGPGTRLLVL.

The chain has TRBV27 and TRBJ1-1; perhaps TRBD1 as D (6 bases). Trimming pared 2 bases from V and 4 bases from J, leaving 11 bases between. The CDR3 extends over 14 amino acids. CDR1 and CDR2 from the germline V gene are MNHEY and SMNVEV (reference sequence). Here the CDR3 reads CASSLIQGGTEAFF. For the CDR3, the DNA is TGTGCCAGCAGTTTAATACAGGGTGGCACTGAAGCTTTCTTT.

This clone came up once. V is TRBV5-1 and J is TRBJ2-1; D gene unclear. Germline V gene sequence: CDR1 SGHRS, CDR2 YFSETQ. The CDR3 contains 14 residues. Deletions cut 4 bases from V and 6 bases from J, with 14 bases between. This CDR3 reads CASSPGFRANEQFF. CDR3 in DNA: TGCGCCAGCAGCCCCGGGTTTAGAGCCAATGAGCAGTTCTTC.

V and J are TRBV29-1 and TRBJ2-5; D gene unclear. V dropped 3 bases and J dropped 5 bases, with 16 bases sitting between them. From germline, CDR1 is SQVTM and CDR2 ANQGSEA. The length of the CDR3 is 14 residues. CDR3 amino acids: CSVESRVFGETQYF. Here the CDR3 DNA reads TGCAGCGTTGAGAGTAGGGTCTTTGGGGAGACCCAGTACTTC.

The chain employs TRBV5-5 and TRBJ1-5; 8 nucleotides agree with TRBD1. CDR1 is SGHKS and CDR2 is YYEKEE in the germline V gene (reference sequence). The CDR3 loop spans 16 amino acids. With 4 bases clipped from V and 9 bases from J, the junction kept 15 bases outside the gene matches. CDR3 sequence (DNA): TGTGCCAGCAGCCAACAGACAGGGGCCTTGACAGGGCCCCAGCATTTT. It codes for CASSQQTGALTGPQHF.

The chain couples TRBV27 to TRBJ2-7; TRBD1 matches 8 bases. Germline assignment: CDR1 MNHEY and CDR2 SMNVEV (reference sequence). V dropped 5 bases and J dropped 6; count of bases not matched to a gene: 15. The CDR3 has 16 amino acids. DNA of the CDR3: TGTGCCAGCAGTACGCGCCGGGACAGGAGAGCCCCCGAGCAGTACTTC. This codes for CASSTRRDRRAPEQYF.

The chain links TRBV5-1 to TRBJ2-5; the D call may be TRBD1 or TRBD2 (5 bases each). The CDR3 runs 13 residues. V dropped 5 bases and J dropped 5 bases, with 13 bases sitting between them. CDR1 is SGHRS and CDR2 is YFSETQ in the germline V gene. In DNA form, the CDR3 reads TGCGCCAGCAGGGGGGTAGGTTTGGAGACCCAGTACTTC. Encoded protein: CASRGVGLETQYF.

DNA for the CDR3: TGTGCCAGCAGTTTTGGAGACCGGCTCGATGGCTACACCTTC. It specifies CASSFGDRLDGYTF. The chain combines TRBV28 with TRBJ1-2, with unresolved D. Between the trimmed V and J ends, which lost 3 bases and 6 bases, there was a span of 14 bases. The CDR3 loop spans 14 amino acids. Germline V CDR1 and CDR2: MDHEN, SYDVKM.